What follows are 11 T cell receptor beta chains derived from one specimen sequenced in a study of beta chain features in type 1 diabetes. Broader study findings: People with Type 1 diabetes carried modestly yet significantly shorter TCRB CDR3s in all four CD4+ subsets.

No antigen is known for these receptors. Expressed TCRB transcripts were sequenced because the entire RNA isolate underwent reverse transcription. Clones were read by immunoSEQ multiplex PCR, and TCRdb kept only the in-frame ones, dropping some. Of approximately 280,000 clones in the sample, approximately 16% were seen once. What was sequenced was naive CD4+ T cells from blood. The receptors originated from a man aged 18 to 29 with type 1 diabetes.

The chain couples TRBV20-1 to TRBJ2-3; D is unresolved. The germline V and J ends were trimmed by 7 bases and 1 base, with 6 bases remaining between them. The germline CDR1 and CDR2 sequences are DFQATT and SNEGSKA (reference sequence). The CDR3 sequence is 11 residues long. The CDR3, as DNA: TGCAGTGTGGGCCGCACAGATACGCAGTATTTT. It codes for CSVGRTDTQYF.

The CDR3 here is CASSPKGGVPYEQYF. The CDR3 DNA follows: TGTGCCAGCAGCCCCAAGGGAGGGGTCCCTTACGAGCAGTACTTC. The rearrangement joins TRBV7-2 to TRBJ2-7; 7 nucleotides match TRBD2. Germline loops: CDR1 SGHTA, CDR2 FQGNSA. This CDR3 has 15 amino acids. The ends lost 5 bases at V and 4 bases at J; junction bases unmatched: 11.

The CDR3 spells CASSEWSGVGEQYF. In DNA, the CDR3 is TGTGCCAGCAGTGAATGGTCCGGGGTCGGCGAGCAGTACTTC. The rearrangement links TRBV25-1 to TRBJ2-7; D perhaps matches TRBD2 (5 bases). Germline V lookup: CDR1 MGHDK, CDR2 SYGVNS. The ends were cut back, 1 base at V and 6 bases at J, with 13 bases in the middle. The CDR3 length is 14 residues.

This clone occurred once. The chain recombines TRBV28 with TRBJ1-1; TRBD1 matches at 8 bases. The length of the CDR3 is 18 residues. V shed 3 bases, J shed 11 bases, and the junction held 23 bases outside the gene matches. Germline-derived CDR1 and CDR2 are MDHEN and SYDVKM. The CDR3 bases are TGTGCCAGCAGTTTTAACTGGGGTGACAGGGGATATCTTATTACGGCTTTCTTT. Translation: CASSFNWGDRGYLITAFF.

Only a few counts were recorded for this clone. The V and J genes are TRBV20-1 and TRBJ2-1; no reliable D call. V lost 5 bases, J lost 3 bases, and 5 bases lay in between. Germline V CDR1 and CDR2: DFQATT, SNEGSKA (reference sequence). The CDR3 has 11 amino acids. The CDR3 DNA reads as TGCAGTGCTTCCTACTACAATGAGCAGTTCTTC. It specifies CSASYYNEQFF.

This clone showed up just a few times. This chain joins TRBV9 and TRBJ2-3; D is ambiguous. Per germline, CDR1 SGDLS and CDR2 YYNGEE. V lost 3 bases and J lost 1, with 6 bases in between. The CDR3 consists of 13 residues. CDR3 DNA sequence: TGTGCCAGCAGCGCGTCCGGCACAGATACGCAGTATTTT. Protein product: CASSASGTDTQYF.

The chain recombines TRBV5-1 with TRBJ2-4, with 15 bases lining up with TRBD2. Germline lookup yields CDR1 SGHRS and CDR2 YFSETQ. This CDR3 spans 19 amino acids. The V gene end was trimmed by 5 bases and the J gene end by 1 base; junction bases not matched to a gene: 10. The DNA of the CDR3 is TGCGCCAGCAGAAAATCCCCAGGGACTAGCGGGGGGGCCAAAAACATTCAGTACTTC. Translated, it gives CASRKSPGTSGGAKNIQYF.

The V and J genes are TRBV4-1 and TRBJ2-5; TRBD2 matches 12 bases. Germline V gene sequence: CDR1 MGHRA, CDR2 YSYEKL. The CDR3 is made up of 16 amino acids. After removal of 0 bases from V and 9 bases from J, the junction contained 8 bases not matched to a gene. CDR3 nucleotide sequence: TGCGCCAGCAGCCAAGACGGGACTAGCGGGTTAGGGCCCCAGTACTTC. This sequence encodes CASSQDGTSGLGPQYF.

This clone was counted between two and nine times. V and J are TRBV5-6 and TRBJ1-2, with D unclear. CDR3 length: 12 amino acids. Germline V CDR1 and CDR2: SGHDT, YYEEEE. Trimming left V 4 bases short and J 3 bases short, with 7 bases between. The CDR3 nucleotides are TGTGCCAGCAGCGCCCGGGACTATGGCTACACCTTC. Translating gives CASSARDYGYTF.

This clone was seen a handful of times. CDR3 DNA sequence: TGTGCCTGGAGTGCACTCAACTATGGCTACACCTTC. It is translated as CAWSALNYGYTF. This chain connects TRBV30 to TRBJ1-2; D is unresolved. V lost 1 base to trimming and J lost 2 bases, with 5 bases between them. Germline CDR1 and CDR2: GTSNPN and SVGIG (reference sequence). This CDR3 region has 12 residues.

The V gene is TRBV4-2, the J gene TRBJ1-2; D remains unclear. Germline lookup yields CDR1 LGHNA and CDR2 YNFKEQ. The CDR3 is made up of 16 amino acids. Trimming removed 2 bases at V and 0 bases at J, with 13 bases between. The CDR3: CASSQFEDPTNYGYTF. CDR3 nucleotide sequence: TGTGCCAGCAGCCAATTTGAGGATCCTACTAACTATGGCTACACCTTC.